The sequence of this TCR beta chain was determined in a study of blood T cells in healthy people across ages. General study results and limits: The CMV status of each donor remained undetermined, and this could have confounded shifts in expanded clonotypes.

CDR3 size: 14 residues. Trimming removed 4 bases at V and 5 bases at J, with 12 bases between. Germline V CDR1 and CDR2: LGHNA, YSLEER. Sample-barcoded 5' priming and a J-beta primer mix drove a second PCR of roughly 7 to 11 cycles. Every cDNA molecule carried a tag from a template-switch adaptor bearing 12 random nucleotides. TCRdb re-called the 5' RACE reads through MiXCR, storing one row per CDR3 protein. The sample includes roughly 800,000 distinct CDR3 sequences, roughly 64% of them seen just once. With regard to this clonotype: No antigen is known for it.

This sequence originates from a man between 25 and 39 years old in good health. Material: blood. The chain is built from TRBV4-3 and TRBJ2-1, with D unresolved. The DNA for the CDR3 is TGCGCCAGCAGCCCTGTGGTAACAAACAATGAGCAGTTCTTC. Translating it yields CASSPVVTNNEQFF.